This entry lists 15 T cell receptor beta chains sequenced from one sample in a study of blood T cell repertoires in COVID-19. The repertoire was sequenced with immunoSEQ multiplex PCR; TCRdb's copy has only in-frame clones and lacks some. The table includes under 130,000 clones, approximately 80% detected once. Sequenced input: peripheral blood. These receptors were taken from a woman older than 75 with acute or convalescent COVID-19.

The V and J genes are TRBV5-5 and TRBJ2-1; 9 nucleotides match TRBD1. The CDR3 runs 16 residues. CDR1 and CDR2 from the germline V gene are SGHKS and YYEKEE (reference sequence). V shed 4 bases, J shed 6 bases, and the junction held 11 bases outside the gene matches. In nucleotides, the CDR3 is TGTGCCAGCAGCACGGGTGACAGGGGGTTAAGCAATGAGCAGTTCTTC. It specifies CASSTGDRGLSNEQFF.

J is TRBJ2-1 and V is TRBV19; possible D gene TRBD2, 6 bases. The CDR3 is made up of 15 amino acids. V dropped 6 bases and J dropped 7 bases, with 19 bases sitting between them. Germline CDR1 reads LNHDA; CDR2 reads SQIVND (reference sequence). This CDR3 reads CASSAGPGLWNEQFF. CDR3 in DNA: TGTGCCAGTAGCGCAGGTCCGGGACTCTGGAATGAGCAGTTCTTC. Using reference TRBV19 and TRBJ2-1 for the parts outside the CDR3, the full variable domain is DGGITQSPKYLFRKEGQNVTLSCEQNLNHDAMYWYRQDPGQGLRLIYYSQIVNDFQKGDIAEGYSVSREKKESFPLTVTSAQKNPTAFYLCASSAGPGLWNEQFFGPGTRLTVL.

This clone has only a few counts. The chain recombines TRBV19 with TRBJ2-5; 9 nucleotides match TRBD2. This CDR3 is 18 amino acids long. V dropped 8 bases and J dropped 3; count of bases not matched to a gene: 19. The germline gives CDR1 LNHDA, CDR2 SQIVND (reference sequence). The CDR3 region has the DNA TGTGCCAGTTCACGGGACACAGGAGCGACTAGCGGTGAAGAGACCCAGTACTTC. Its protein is CASSRDTGATSGEETQYF.

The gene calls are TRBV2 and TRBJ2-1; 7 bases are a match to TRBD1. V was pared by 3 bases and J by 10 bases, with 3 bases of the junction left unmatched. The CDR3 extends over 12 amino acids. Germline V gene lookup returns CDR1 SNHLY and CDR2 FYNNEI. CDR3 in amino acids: CASSEDRWEQFF. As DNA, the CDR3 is TGTGCCAGCAGTGAGGACAGGTGGGAGCAGTTCTTC.

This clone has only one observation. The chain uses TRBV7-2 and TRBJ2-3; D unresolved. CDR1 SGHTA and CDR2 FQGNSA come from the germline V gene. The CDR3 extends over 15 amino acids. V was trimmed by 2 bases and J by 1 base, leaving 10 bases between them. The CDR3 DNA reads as TGTGCCAGCAGCTTATCAGGCTCCCGCACAGATACGCAGTATTTT. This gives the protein CASSLSGSRTDTQYF. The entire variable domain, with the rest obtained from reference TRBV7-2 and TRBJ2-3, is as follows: GAGVSQSPSNKVTEKGKDVELRCDPISGHTALYWYRQSLGQGLEFLIYFQGNSAPDKSGLPSDRFSAERTGGSVSTLTIQRTQQEDSAVYLCASSLSGSRTDTQYFGPGTRLTVL.

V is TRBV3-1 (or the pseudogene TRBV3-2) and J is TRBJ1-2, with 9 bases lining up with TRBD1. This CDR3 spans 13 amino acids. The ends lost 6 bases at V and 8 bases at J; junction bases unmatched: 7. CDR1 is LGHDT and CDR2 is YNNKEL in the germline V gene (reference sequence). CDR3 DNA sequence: TGTGCCAGCAGACACCGGGACAGGGTGGGCTACACCTTC. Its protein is CASRHRDRVGYTF.

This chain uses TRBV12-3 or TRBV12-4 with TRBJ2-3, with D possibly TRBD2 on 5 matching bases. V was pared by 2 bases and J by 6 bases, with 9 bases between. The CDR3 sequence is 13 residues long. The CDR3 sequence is CASSLTGLDTQYF. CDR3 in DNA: TGTGCCAGCAGTTTAACGGGGTTGGATACGCAGTATTTT.

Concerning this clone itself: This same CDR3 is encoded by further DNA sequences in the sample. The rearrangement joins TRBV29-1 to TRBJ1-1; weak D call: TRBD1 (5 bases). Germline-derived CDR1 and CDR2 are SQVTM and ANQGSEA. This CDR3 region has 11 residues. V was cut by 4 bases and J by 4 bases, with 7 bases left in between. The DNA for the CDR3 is TGCAGCGTTGTGGGGGGCACTGAAGCTTTCTTT. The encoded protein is CSVVGGTEAFF.

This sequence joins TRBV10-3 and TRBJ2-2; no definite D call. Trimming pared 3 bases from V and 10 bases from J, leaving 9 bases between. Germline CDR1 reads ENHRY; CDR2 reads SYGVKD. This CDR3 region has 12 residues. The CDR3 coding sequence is TGTGCCATCAGTGAAGCCTCCGAGGAGCTGTTTTTT. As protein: CAISEASEELFF.

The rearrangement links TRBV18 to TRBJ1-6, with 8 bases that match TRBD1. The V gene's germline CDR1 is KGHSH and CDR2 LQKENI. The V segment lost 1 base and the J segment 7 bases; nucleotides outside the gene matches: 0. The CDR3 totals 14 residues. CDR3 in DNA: TGTGCCAGCTCACCACGGACAGGGAATTCACCCCTCCACTTT. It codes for CASSPRTGNSPLHF.

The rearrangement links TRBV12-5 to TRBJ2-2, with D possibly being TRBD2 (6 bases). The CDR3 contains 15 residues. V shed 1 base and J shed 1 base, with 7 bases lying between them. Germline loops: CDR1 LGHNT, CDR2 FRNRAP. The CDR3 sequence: CASGLGGVNTGELFF. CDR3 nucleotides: TGTGCTAGTGGTTTGGGCGGGGTGAACACCGGGGAGCTGTTTTTT.

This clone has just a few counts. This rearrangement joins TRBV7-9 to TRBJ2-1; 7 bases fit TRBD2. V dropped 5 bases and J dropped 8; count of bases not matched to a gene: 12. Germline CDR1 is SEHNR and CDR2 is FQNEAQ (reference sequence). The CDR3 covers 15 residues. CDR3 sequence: CASSPQGGGEHEQFF. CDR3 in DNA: TGTGCCAGCAGCCCGCAAGGTGGGGGGGAGCATGAGCAGTTCTTC.

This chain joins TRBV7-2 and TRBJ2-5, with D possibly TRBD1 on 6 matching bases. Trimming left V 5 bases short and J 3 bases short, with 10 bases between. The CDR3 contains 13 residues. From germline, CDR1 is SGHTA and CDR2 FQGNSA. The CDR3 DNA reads TGTGCCAGCAGCGACCGGGACAAAGAGACCCAGTACTTC. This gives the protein CASSDRDKETQYF.

The CDR3 bases are TGTGCCAGCAGTGCGACGGGAGCGAGGAACACCGGGGAGCTGTTTTTT. Its translation: CASSATGARNTGELFF. The rearrangement joins TRBV2 to TRBJ2-2, with D possibly matching TRBD2 (6 bases). The CDR3 sequence is 16 residues long. CDR1 and CDR2 from the germline V gene are SNHLY and FYNNEI. The ends were cut back, 4 bases at V and 1 base at J, with 13 bases in the middle.

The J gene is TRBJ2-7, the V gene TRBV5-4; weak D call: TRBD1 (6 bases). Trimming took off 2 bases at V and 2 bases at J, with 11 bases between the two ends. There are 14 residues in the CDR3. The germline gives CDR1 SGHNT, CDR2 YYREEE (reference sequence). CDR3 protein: CASSLAGVPYEQYV. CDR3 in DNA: TGTGCCAGCAGCTTAGCAGGGGTCCCCTACGAGCAGTACGTC.